This T cell receptor beta chain was profiled in a study of HIV-infected patients and healthy controls. cDNA was made from 500 ng RNA using alpha and beta constant primers. Each of the alpha and beta chains got its own library through chain-specific third strand synthesis with indices. TCRdb used MiXCR to reprocess the 5' RACE reads, holding one entry per CDR3 protein. The sample lists approximately 6,100 distinct CDR3 sequences; roughly 8.9% were seen once. CDR3 length: 14 amino acids. J lost 5 bases, V lost 4 bases, and 9 bases had no gene match. Germline values: CDR1 SQVTM, CDR2 ANQGSEA. This clonotype was detected ten times or more. Roughly three months, about 14 weeks, into antiretroviral therapy, follow-up blood was collected. All unsorted peripheral T cells were captured because whole blood was used without fractionation.

The sample consisted of blood, taken during antiretroviral therapy. The chain couples TRBV29-1 to TRBJ1-1; 8 nucleotides line up with TRBD1. The receptor was isolated from an adult with HIV infection. CDR3 in amino acids: CSVGATGGVTEAFF. The DNA for the CDR3 is TGCAGCGTTGGAGCCACAGGGGGGGTAACTGAAGCTTTCTTT.